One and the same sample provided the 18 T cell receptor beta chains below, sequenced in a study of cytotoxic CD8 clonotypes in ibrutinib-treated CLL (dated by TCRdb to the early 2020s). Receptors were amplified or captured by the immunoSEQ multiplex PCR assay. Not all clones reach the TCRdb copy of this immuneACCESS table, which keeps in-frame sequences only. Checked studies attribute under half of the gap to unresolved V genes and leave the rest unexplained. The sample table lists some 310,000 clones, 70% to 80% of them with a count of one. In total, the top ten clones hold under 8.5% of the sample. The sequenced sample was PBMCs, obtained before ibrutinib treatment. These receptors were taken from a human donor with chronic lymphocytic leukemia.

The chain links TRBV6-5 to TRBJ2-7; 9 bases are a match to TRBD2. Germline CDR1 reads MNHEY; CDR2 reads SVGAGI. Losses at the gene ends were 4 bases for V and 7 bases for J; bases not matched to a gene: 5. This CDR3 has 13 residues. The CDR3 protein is CASSWLAGTEQYF. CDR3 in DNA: TGTGCCAGCAGTTGGCTAGCGGGAACGGAGCAGTACTTC.

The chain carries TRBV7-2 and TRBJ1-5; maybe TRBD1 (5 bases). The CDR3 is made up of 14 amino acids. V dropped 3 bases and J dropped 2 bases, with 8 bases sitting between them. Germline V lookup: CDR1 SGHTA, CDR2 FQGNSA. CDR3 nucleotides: TGTGCCAGCAGCTTCGGGGCTGGCAATCAGCCCCAGCATTTT. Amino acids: CASSFGAGNQPQHF. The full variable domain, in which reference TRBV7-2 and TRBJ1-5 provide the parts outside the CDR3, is GAGVSQSPSNKVTEKGKDVELRCDPISGHTALYWYRQSLGQGLEFLIYFQGNSAPDKSGLPSDRFSAERTGGSVSTLTIQRTQQEDSAVYLCASSFGAGNQPQHFGDGTRLSIL.

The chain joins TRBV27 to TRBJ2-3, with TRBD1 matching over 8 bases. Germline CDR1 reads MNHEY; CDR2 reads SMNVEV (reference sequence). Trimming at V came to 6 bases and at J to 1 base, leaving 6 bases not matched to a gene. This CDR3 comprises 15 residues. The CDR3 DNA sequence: TGTGCCAGCAGCAGGGGGCGGTGGGGCACAGATACGCAGTATTTT. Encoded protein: CASSRGRWGTDTQYF.

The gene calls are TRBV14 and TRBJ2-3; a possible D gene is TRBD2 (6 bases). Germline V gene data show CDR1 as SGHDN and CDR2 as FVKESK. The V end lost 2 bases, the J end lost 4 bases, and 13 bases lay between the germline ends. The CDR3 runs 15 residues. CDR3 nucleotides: TGTGCCAGCAGCCAATCCCTTCGGGGGTCAGATACGCAGTATTTT. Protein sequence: CASSQSLRGSDTQYF.

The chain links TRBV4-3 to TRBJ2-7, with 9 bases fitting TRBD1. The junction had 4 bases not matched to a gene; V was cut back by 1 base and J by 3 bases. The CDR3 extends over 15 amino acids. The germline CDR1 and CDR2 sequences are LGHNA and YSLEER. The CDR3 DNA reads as TGCGCCAGCAGCCAAGCCCGACAGGGGGACTACGAGCAGTACTTC. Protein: CASSQARQGDYEQYF.

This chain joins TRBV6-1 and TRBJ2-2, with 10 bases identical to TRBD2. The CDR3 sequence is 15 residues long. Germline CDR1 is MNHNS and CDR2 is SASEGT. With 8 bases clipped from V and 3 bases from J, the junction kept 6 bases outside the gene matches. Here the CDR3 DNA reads TGTGCCAGCGAGAAGCGGGAGGGGTACACCGGGGAGCTGTTTTTT. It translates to CASEKREGYTGELFF.

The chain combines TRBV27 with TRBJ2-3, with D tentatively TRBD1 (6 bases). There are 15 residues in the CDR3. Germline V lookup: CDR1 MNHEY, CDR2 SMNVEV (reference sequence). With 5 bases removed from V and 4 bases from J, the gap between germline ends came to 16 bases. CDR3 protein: CASSRRRGGPDTQYF. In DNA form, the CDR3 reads TGTGCCAGCAGTCGACGCAGGGGTGGGCCAGATACGCAGTATTTT.

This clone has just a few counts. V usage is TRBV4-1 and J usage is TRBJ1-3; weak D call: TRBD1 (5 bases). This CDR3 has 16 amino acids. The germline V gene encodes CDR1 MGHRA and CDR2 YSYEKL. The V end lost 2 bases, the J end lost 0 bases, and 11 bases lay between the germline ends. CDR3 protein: CASSQPQGSSGNTIYF. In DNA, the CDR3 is TGCGCCAGCAGCCAACCTCAGGGCTCCTCTGGAAACACCATATATTTT.

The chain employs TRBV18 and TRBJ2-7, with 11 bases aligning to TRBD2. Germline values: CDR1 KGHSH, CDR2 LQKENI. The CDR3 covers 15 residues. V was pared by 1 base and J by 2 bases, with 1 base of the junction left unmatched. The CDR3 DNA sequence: TGTGCCAGCTCACCACTAGCGGGAGGGCCCTACGAGCAGTACTTC. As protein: CASSPLAGGPYEQYF.

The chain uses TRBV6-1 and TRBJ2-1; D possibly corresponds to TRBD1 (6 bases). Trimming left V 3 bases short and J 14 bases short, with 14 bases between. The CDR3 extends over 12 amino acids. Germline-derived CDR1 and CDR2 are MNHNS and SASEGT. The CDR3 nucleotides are TGTGCCAGCAGTGACGCACACAGGGTCAAGTTCTTC. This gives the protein CASSDAHRVKFF.

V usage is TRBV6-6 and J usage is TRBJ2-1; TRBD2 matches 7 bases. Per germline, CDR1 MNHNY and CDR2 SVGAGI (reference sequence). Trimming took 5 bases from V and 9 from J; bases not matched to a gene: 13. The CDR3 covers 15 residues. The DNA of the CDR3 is TGTGCCAGCAGTCACCCCCCGACTAGCCGGCTTGAGCAGTTCTTC. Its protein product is CASSHPPTSRLEQFF.

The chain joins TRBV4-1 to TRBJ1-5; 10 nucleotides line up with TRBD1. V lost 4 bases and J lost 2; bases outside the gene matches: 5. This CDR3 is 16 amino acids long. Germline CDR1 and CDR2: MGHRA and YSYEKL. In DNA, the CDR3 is TGCGCCAGCAGCCCGCGGGACAGGGGAGGCAATCAGCCCCAGCATTTT. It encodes CASSPRDRGGNQPQHF.

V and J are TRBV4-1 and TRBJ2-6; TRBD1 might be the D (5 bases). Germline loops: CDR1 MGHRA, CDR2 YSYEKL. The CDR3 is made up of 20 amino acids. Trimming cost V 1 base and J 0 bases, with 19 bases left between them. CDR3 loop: CASSQGPPTAQGSGANVLTF. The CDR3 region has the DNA TGCGCCAGCAGCCAAGGCCCACCGACAGCCCAGGGCTCTGGGGCCAACGTCCTGACTTTC.

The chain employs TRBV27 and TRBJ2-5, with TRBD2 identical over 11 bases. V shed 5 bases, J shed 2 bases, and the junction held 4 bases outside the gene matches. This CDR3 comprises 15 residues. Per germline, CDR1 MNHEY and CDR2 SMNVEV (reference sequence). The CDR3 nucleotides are TGTGCCAGCAGTACGGGACTAGCGGTACAAGAGACCCAGTACTTC. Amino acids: CASSTGLAVQETQYF.

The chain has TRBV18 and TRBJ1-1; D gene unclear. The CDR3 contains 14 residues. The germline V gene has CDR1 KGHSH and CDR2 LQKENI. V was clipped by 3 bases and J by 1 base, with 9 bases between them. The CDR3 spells CASSPAIGNTEAFF. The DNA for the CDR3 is TGTGCCAGCTCACCCGCCATAGGGAACACTGAAGCTTTCTTT.

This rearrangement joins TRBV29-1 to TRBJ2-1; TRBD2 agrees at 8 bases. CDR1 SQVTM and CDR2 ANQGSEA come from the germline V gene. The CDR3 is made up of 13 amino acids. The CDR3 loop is CADSRSGNNEQFF. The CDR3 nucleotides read TGCGCAGACTCCCGTAGCGGGAACAATGAGCAGTTCTTC.

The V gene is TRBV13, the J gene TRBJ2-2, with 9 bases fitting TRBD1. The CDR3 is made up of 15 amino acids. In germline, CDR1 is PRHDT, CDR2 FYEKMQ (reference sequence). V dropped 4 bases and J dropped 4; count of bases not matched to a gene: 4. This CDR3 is CASSSQDRGTGELFF. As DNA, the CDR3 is TGTGCCAGCAGCTCCCAGGACAGGGGCACCGGGGAGCTGTTTTTT.

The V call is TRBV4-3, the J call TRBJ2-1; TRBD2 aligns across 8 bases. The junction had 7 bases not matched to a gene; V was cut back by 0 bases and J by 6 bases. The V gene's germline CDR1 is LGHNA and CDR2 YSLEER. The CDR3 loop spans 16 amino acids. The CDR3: CASSQDWREEPNEQFF. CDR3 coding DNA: TGCGCCAGCAGCCAAGATTGGCGGGAGGAACCCAATGAGCAGTTCTTC.